This TCR beta chain was captured in a study of blood T cell repertoires in COVID-19. On the study more broadly: The United States, Italy and Spain provided the acute and convalescent COVID-19 samples. The analysed material was cDNA or gDNA that came from T cells, B-cell-depleted T cells, or PBMCs.

In the source study's methods: Amplification from reference gene primers served as the basis for estimated nucleated cell counts. Using immunoSEQ multiplex PCR, the repertoire was profiled, and TCRdb retains in-frame clones only, with some absent. V and J calls and clone size are given by that table; D and trimming were obtained from the DNA. The table lists some 130,000 clones, around 80% of them singletons. The material sequenced was peripheral blood. This receptor was obtained from a man aged 80 or over with acute or convalescent COVID-19.

This CDR3 is CSAPDYYGYTF. CDR3 sequence (DNA): TGCAGTGCTCCCGACTACTATGGCTACACCTTC. The rearrangement uses TRBV20-1 and TRBJ1-2; D is unresolved. Trimming removed 5 bases from V and 3 bases from J, with 7 bases in between. The V gene's germline CDR1 is DFQATT and CDR2 SNEGSKA (reference sequence). The CDR3 runs 11 residues.